This T cell receptor (beta chain) originates from a study of long-term antiretroviral therapy in people with HIV. Study-level points and caveats: Diversity measured after ART increased yet remained under transplant donor controls.

The CDR3 length is 15 residues. CDR1 and CDR2 from the germline V gene are LNHDA and SQIVND (reference sequence). V was pared by 5 bases and J by 4 bases, with 17 bases between. In regard to this clone: Its antigen remains unknown.

Investigators performed immunoSEQ version v3.0 at survey level. Measured with immunoSEQ multiplex PCR; TCRdb has only the in-frame clones, and not every one. Of about 20,000 clones listed, 65% to 85% are singletons. The TCR originated in a woman in her 40s with HIV. The sample consisted of unsorted PBMCs, taken 1.2 years after starting antiretroviral therapy. The chain employs TRBV19 and TRBJ1-2; no clear D gene. The DNA of the CDR3 is TGTGCCAGTAGTTTACTCATGACGGACGTCTATGGCTACACCTTC. Translation gives CASSLLMTDVYGYTF.